The 32 T cell receptor beta chains below all came from one sample that was sequenced in a study of blood T cell repertoires in COVID-19. The table came from immunoSEQ multiplex PCR; TCRdb's copy has only in-frame clones and leaves some out. This table holds 200,000 or so clones, 70% to 85% found once. Sequencing used peripheral blood. Receptor source: a human donor with acute or convalescent COVID-19. The donor label of this sample is uncertain.

The gene calls are TRBV28 and TRBJ1-1, with D perhaps TRBD1 (6 bases). The CDR3 spans 16 residues. Germline CDR1 MDHEN, CDR2 SYDVKM. Trimming pared 10 bases from V and 0 bases from J, leaving 21 bases between. The CDR3 DNA is TGTGCCACCAAGGTGGGGGGGGGCACAATGAACACTGAAGCTTTCTTT. Its protein product is CATKVGGGTMNTEAFF.

This chain links TRBV19 with TRBJ1-5, with 11 positions matching TRBD1. CDR1 and CDR2 (germline): LNHDA, SQIVND (reference sequence). This CDR3 spans 15 amino acids. Trimming took 5 bases from V and 5 from J; bases not matched to a gene: 5. This CDR3 is CASSPTDRGHQPQHF. The DNA for the CDR3 is TGTGCCAGTAGTCCGACGGACAGGGGGCATCAGCCCCAGCATTTT.

V usage is TRBV6-5 and J usage is TRBJ1-2; possible D gene TRBD1, 6 bases. CDR1 and CDR2 (germline): MNHEY, SVGAGI. Trimming took off 6 bases at V and 3 bases at J, with 14 bases between the two ends. The CDR3 extends over 14 amino acids. CDR3 sequence reads: CASRRTVGDYGYTF. CDR3 bases: TGTGCCAGCAGGAGGACAGTAGGGGACTATGGCTACACCTTC.

V is TRBV6-2 or TRBV6-3 and J is TRBJ2-3; TRBD1 aligns across 7 bases. V dropped 2 bases and J dropped 2; count of bases not matched to a gene: 4. Looked up from germline, CDR1 is MNHEY and CDR2 is SVGEGT. This CDR3 comprises 15 residues. CDR3 protein: CASSYGGQLTDTQYF. In DNA form, the CDR3 reads TGTGCCAGCAGTTACGGGGGACAGCTCACAGATACGCAGTATTTT.

The genes are TRBV5-4 and TRBJ1-1; D gene uncertain. The CDR3 covers 15 residues. The germline V gene encodes CDR1 SGHNT and CDR2 YYREEE (reference sequence). Trimming removed 4 bases at V and 1 base at J, with 14 bases between. CDR3 protein: CASSPTLARNTEAFF. Here the CDR3 DNA reads TGTGCCAGCAGCCCGACATTGGCCAGGAACACTGAAGCTTTCTTT. The complete variable domain, with remaining parts taken from reference TRBV5-4 and TRBJ1-1, reads ETGVTQSPTHLIKTRGQQVTLRCSSQSGHNTVSWYQQALGQGPQFIFQYYREEENGRGNFPPRFSGLQFPNYSSELNVNALELDDSALYLCASSPTLARNTEAFFGQGTRLTVV.

In this sample, this clone turned up once. At the DNA level, this CDR3 is encoded by other sequences in the same sample as well. V gene TRBV10-3 combines with J gene TRBJ2-7, with a weak D call TRBD1 (6 bases). This CDR3 contains 12 residues. Germline lookup yields CDR1 ENHRY and CDR2 SYGVKD. The V and J ends lost 4 bases and 3 bases respectively, with 7 bases between them. The CDR3 sequence is CAISGTDYEQYF. In DNA, the CDR3 is TGTGCCATCAGTGGGACAGACTACGAGCAGTACTTC.

The CDR3 region is CASSLGTGPRETQYF. CDR3 nucleotide sequence: TGCGCCAGCAGCTTGGGGACAGGGCCGAGGGAGACCCAGTACTTC. The J gene is TRBJ2-5, the V gene TRBV5-1, with 8 bases lining up with TRBD1. The CDR3 is made up of 15 amino acids. Germline CDR1 is SGHRS and CDR2 is YFSETQ. The V segment lost 0 bases and the J segment 5 bases; nucleotides outside the gene matches: 6.

The CDR3 is CSVARQTNYGYTF. For the CDR3, the DNA is TGCAGCGTTGCACGACAGACTAACTATGGCTACACCTTC. J is TRBJ1-2 and V is TRBV29-1, with D possibly being TRBD1 (5 bases). This CDR3 is built from 13 residues. V was shortened by 4 bases and J by 0 bases, with 9 bases between the two germline ends. Germline values: CDR1 SQVTM, CDR2 ANQGSEA.

The V call is TRBV6-1, the J call TRBJ2-1, with 7 nucleotides matching TRBD1. CDR3 length: 13 residues. CDR1 and CDR2 (germline): MNHNS, SASEGT. V shed 2 bases, J shed 10 bases, and the junction held 5 bases outside the gene matches. Written as DNA, the CDR3 is TGTGCCAGCAGTGAAACGACAGGGCTGGAGCAGTTCTTC. The encoded protein is CASSETTGLEQFF.

The chain carries TRBV24-1 and TRBJ2-7; no firm D call. The CDR3 is made up of 13 amino acids. V gave up 3 bases and J gave up 0 bases, with 5 bases separating them. In germline, CDR1 is KGHDR, CDR2 SFDVKD. The CDR3 loop is CATSDGSSYEQYF. The DNA for the CDR3 is TGTGCCACCAGTGATGGCAGCTCCTACGAGCAGTACTTC.

The chain is built from TRBV6-5 and TRBJ2-5; 12 nucleotides line up with TRBD2. The J segment lost 8 bases and the V segment lost 6 bases, leaving 7 bases of the junction unmatched. The CDR3 length is 14 residues. Germline V gene sequence: CDR1 MNHEY, CDR2 SVGAGI. CDR3 residues: CASSLTSGSITQYF. CDR3 DNA sequence: TGTGCCAGCAGCCTGACTAGCGGGAGCATAACCCAGTACTTC.

The chain joins TRBV6-6 to TRBJ1-6; D is unclear. The germline gives CDR1 MNHNY, CDR2 SVGAGI (reference sequence). V was cut by 4 bases and J by 7 bases, with 17 bases left in between. The CDR3 covers 16 residues. The CDR3 DNA is TGTGCCAGCAGTTTTCGGGAACCGGGCCAAAATTCACCCCTCCACTTT. It encodes CASSFREPGQNSPLHF.

This chain connects TRBV9 to TRBJ1-1, with D perhaps TRBD1 (6 bases). Looked up from germline, CDR1 is SGDLS and CDR2 is YYNGEE. The CDR3 loop spans 13 amino acids. V was shortened by 9 bases and J by 1 base, with 13 bases between the two germline ends. This chain's CDR3 is CATRGSANTEAFF. The CDR3 nucleotides read TGTGCCACCAGGGGCAGTGCGAACACTGAAGCTTTCTTT.

The genes are TRBV9 and TRBJ1-4; the match to TRBD1 covers 7 bases. The germline V gene has CDR1 SGDLS and CDR2 YYNGEE. The CDR3 extends over 17 amino acids. With V trimmed by 4 bases and J by 0 bases, 9 bases remained unmatched. CDR3 protein: CASSSRQGTATNEKLFF. The CDR3 region has the DNA TGTGCCAGCAGCTCCCGACAGGGAACTGCAACTAATGAAAAACTGTTTTTT.

The gene calls are TRBV7-2 and TRBJ1-1; TRBD1 is a possible D gene (6 bases). In germline, CDR1 is SGHTA, CDR2 FQGNSA. V was shortened by 4 bases and J by 4 bases, with 13 bases between the two germline ends. The CDR3 covers 14 residues. The CDR3 DNA is TGTGCCAGCAGCTCCGGACAGATGTTCACTGAAGCTTTCTTT. It is translated as CASSSGQMFTEAFF.

This clone was detected a few times. This sequence joins TRBV25-1 and TRBJ1-1; possible D gene TRBD1, 5 bases. The CDR3 is made up of 13 amino acids. With 4 bases removed from V and 4 bases from J, the gap between germline ends came to 10 bases. CDR1 and CDR2 (germline): MGHDK, SYGVNS. DNA for the CDR3: TGTGCCAGCAGTGGAGCGGGGCCCACTGAAGCTTTCTTT. Its translation is CASSGAGPTEAFF.

The count of this clone is one. The V call is TRBV2, the J call TRBJ2-1; tentative D call: TRBD1 (6 bases). The CDR3 sequence is 15 residues long. Trimming left V 4 bases short and J 0 bases short, with 10 bases between. Germline V gene data show CDR1 as SNHLY and CDR2 as FYNNEI. The CDR3 DNA reads as TGTGCCAGCAGTGCCGGGACATCCTCCTACAATGAGCAGTTCTTC. Translation: CASSAGTSSYNEQFF.

This clone occurred a few times. The chain recombines TRBV7-2 with TRBJ1-1, with D possibly TRBD1 on 5 matching bases. The CDR3 length is 14 residues. From germline, CDR1 is SGHTA and CDR2 FQGNSA. The germline V and J ends were trimmed by 5 bases and 3 bases, with 13 bases remaining between them. CDR3 residues: CASSQTVSDTEAFF. The CDR3 DNA sequence: TGTGCCAGCAGCCAGACAGTATCGGACACTGAAGCTTTCTTT.

This clone has a handful of counts. This chain connects TRBV3-1 (or the pseudogene TRBV3-2) to TRBJ1-5; D gene unclear. V gave up 4 bases and J gave up 0 bases, with 7 bases separating them. The CDR3 length is 14 residues. Per the germline V gene, CDR1 is LGHDT and CDR2 is YNNKEL (reference sequence). In nucleotides, the CDR3 is TGTGCCAGCAGCCCCGCGGGTAGCAATCAGCCCCAGCATTTT. Translated, it gives CASSPAGSNQPQHF.

The chain links TRBV10-3 to TRBJ2-3, with 14 bases fitting TRBD2. CDR1 and CDR2 from the germline V gene are ENHRY and SYGVKD. J gave up 5 bases and V 6 bases, and 7 bases lay outside the gene matches. The length of the CDR3 is 16 residues. The CDR3, as DNA: TGTGCCATCAGCTCGACTAGCGGGAGGGTGGGAGATACGCAGTATTTT. It specifies CAISSTSGRVGDTQYF.

The chain joins TRBV18 to TRBJ2-7; maybe TRBD2 (6 bases). Germline V gives CDR1 KGHSH, CDR2 LQKENI. The CDR3 is 14 residues long. Trimming took off 3 bases at V and 6 bases at J, with 15 bases between the two ends. CDR3 loop: CASSPGWRAGEQYF. CDR3 nucleotide sequence: TGTGCCAGCTCACCGGGTTGGCGAGCGGGCGAGCAGTACTTC.

The chain is built from TRBV27 and TRBJ1-2, with a possible D match to TRBD1 (6 bases). Germline loops: CDR1 MNHEY, CDR2 SMNVEV (reference sequence). V was pared by 0 bases and J by 2 bases, with 7 bases between. The CDR3 is 14 amino acids. The CDR3 DNA sequence: TGTGCCAGCAGTTTATCGGGACACAACTATGGCTACACCTTC. Translated, it gives CASSLSGHNYGYTF.

The chain uses TRBV10-3 and TRBJ2-7, with D possibly matching TRBD2 (6 bases). CDR1 and CDR2 (germline): ENHRY, SYGVKD. The germline V and J ends were trimmed by 4 bases and 0 bases, with 10 bases remaining between them. This CDR3 has 14 residues. The CDR3 loop is CAISAQRASYEQYF. The CDR3 DNA follows: TGTGCCATCAGTGCCCAGCGGGCCTCCTACGAGCAGTACTTC.

The rearrangement links TRBV29-1 to TRBJ2-5; D possibly corresponds to TRBD2 (5 bases). Germline V CDR1 and CDR2: SQVTM, ANQGSEA. V dropped 5 bases and J dropped 0 bases, with 13 bases sitting between them. This CDR3 contains 14 residues. The CDR3 sequence is CSVPRTGYQETQYF. The CDR3 region has the DNA TGCAGCGTTCCAAGGACGGGATACCAAGAGACCCAGTACTTC.

This chain uses TRBV7-2 with TRBJ2-1; TRBD1 is a possible D gene (5 bases). Germline V CDR1 and CDR2: SGHTA, FQGNSA. Trimming removed 4 bases from V and 9 bases from J, with 19 bases in between. The CDR3 consists of 15 residues. The CDR3 bases are TGTGCCAGCAGCTCCGATGCTTCCACTGGGGCTGAGCAGTTCTTC. Translating gives CASSSDASTGAEQFF. The variable domain in full, with the rest retrieved from reference TRBV7-2 and TRBJ2-1, is GAGVSQSPSNKVTEKGKDVELRCDPISGHTALYWYRQSLGQGLEFLIYFQGNSAPDKSGLPSDRFSAERTGGSVSTLTIQRTQQEDSAVYLCASSSDASTGAEQFFGPGTRLTVL.

The chain recombines TRBV12-3 or TRBV12-4 with TRBJ1-1; no firm D call. V was cut by 8 bases and J by 5 bases, with 6 bases left in between. This CDR3 spans 10 amino acids. CDR3 nucleotides: TGTGCCAGCTCTACGACTGAAGCTTTCTTT. Amino acids: CASSTTEAFF.

In DNA, the CDR3 is TGCAGTGCGAGTGGGACTAGCGGGAGGGCCTTGGATACGCAGTATTTT. Translating it yields CSASGTSGRALDTQYF. The chain has TRBV20-1 and TRBJ2-3, with TRBD2 matching over 16 bases. The CDR3 contains 16 residues. Germline assignment: CDR1 DFQATT and CDR2 SNEGSKA (reference sequence). V shed 6 bases, J shed 6 bases, and the junction held 9 bases outside the gene matches.

The V call is TRBV27, the J call TRBJ1-6, with 7 bases lining up with TRBD1. Germline-derived CDR1 and CDR2 are MNHEY and SMNVEV (reference sequence). The CDR3 length is 14 residues. V trimming: 4 bases; J trimming: 7 bases; junction bases outside the gene matches: 4. CDR3 in amino acids: CASSYRGVNSPLHF. The CDR3, as DNA: TGTGCCAGCAGTTACAGGGGAGTAAATTCACCCCTCCACTTT.

The chain uses TRBV3-1 (or the pseudogene TRBV3-2) and TRBJ1-3; no definite D call. The CDR3 spans 16 residues. Trimming pared 4 bases from V and 0 bases from J, leaving 13 bases between. CDR1 is LGHDT and CDR2 is YNNKEL in the germline V gene (reference sequence). CDR3 region: CASSPWTPSSGNTIYF. As DNA, the CDR3 is TGTGCCAGCAGCCCCTGGACTCCGAGCTCTGGAAACACCATATATTTT.

This clone has just one count. V is TRBV28 and J is TRBJ1-5, with a weak D call TRBD1 (5 bases). Trimming removed 4 bases from V and 11 bases from J, with 12 bases in between. The length of the CDR3 is 12 residues. Germline CDR1 reads MDHEN; CDR2 reads SYDVKM. CDR3 amino acids: CASSSSRASQHF. DNA of the CDR3: TGTGCCAGCAGTTCATCCAGGGCGTCCCAGCATTTT.

The V and J genes are TRBV27 and TRBJ1-2, with D perhaps TRBD1 (6 bases). The CDR3 length is 17 residues. CDR1 is MNHEY, CDR2 SMNVEV, per germline (reference sequence). Trimming took 7 bases from V and 7 from J, leaving 28 bases between them. The CDR3 sequence is CASKEFGLGGGVAGYTF. The CDR3 DNA reads TGTGCCAGCAAGGAGTTCGGTTTAGGGGGTGGAGTGGCTGGCTACACCTTC.

The J gene is TRBJ1-5, the V gene TRBV28, with 9 bases fitting TRBD1. CDR3 length equals 15 residues. Losses at the gene ends were 3 bases for V and 6 bases for J; bases not matched to a gene: 6. Germline V gives CDR1 MDHEN, CDR2 SYDVKM. As DNA, the CDR3 is TGTGCCAGCAGTTTTCCGGGACAGGGTGTTCAGCCCCAGCATTTT. It yields the protein CASSFPGQGVQPQHF.